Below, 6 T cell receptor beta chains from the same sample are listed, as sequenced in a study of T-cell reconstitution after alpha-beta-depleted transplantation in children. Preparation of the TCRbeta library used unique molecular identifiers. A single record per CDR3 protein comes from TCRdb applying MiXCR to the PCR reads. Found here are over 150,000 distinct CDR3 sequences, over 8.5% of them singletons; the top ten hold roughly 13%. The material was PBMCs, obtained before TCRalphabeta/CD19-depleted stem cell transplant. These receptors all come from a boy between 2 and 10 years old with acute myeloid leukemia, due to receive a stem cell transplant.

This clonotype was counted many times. The CDR3 region is CASSPWGLAGGKVYEQYF. The CDR3 DNA follows: TGTGCCAGCAGTCCATGGGGACTAGCGGGAGGAAAGGTTTACGAGCAGTACTTC. The chain combines TRBV6-1 with TRBJ2-7; 15 nucleotides agree with TRBD2. CDR3 length: 18 residues. Germline V lookup: CDR1 MNHNS, CDR2 SASEGT. The V gene end was trimmed by 5 bases and the J gene end by 4 bases; junction bases not matched to a gene: 12.

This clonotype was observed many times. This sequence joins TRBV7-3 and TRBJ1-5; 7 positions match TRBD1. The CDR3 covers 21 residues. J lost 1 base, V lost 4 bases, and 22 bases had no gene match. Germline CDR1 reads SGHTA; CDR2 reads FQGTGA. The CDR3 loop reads CASSSYTLESGQRQSNQPQHF. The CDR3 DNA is TGTGCCAGCAGCTCTTATACCCTTGAATCGGGACAGCGCCAGAGCAATCAGCCCCAGCATTTT.

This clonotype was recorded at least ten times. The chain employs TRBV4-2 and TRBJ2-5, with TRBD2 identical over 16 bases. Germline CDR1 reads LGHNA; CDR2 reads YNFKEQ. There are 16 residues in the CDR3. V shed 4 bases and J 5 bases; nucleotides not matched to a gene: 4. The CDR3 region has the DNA TGTGCCAGCAGCCGGGAGGGACTAGCGGGGGGGGAGACCCAGTACTTC. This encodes CASSREGLAGGETQYF.

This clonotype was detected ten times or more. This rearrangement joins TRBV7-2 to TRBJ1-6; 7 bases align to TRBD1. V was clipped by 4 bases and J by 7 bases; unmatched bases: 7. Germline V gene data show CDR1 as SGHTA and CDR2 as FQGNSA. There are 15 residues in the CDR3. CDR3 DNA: TGTGCCAGCAGCTCAGACAGGGTGGTGAATTCACCCCTCCACTTT. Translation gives CASSSDRVVNSPLHF.

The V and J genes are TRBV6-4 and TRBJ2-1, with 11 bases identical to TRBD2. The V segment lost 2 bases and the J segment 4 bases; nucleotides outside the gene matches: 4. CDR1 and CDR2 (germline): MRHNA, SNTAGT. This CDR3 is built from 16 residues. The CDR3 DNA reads TGTGCCAGCAGTGACAAAGGGACTAGCGGATACAATGAGCAGTTCTTC. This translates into CASSDKGTSGYNEQFF.

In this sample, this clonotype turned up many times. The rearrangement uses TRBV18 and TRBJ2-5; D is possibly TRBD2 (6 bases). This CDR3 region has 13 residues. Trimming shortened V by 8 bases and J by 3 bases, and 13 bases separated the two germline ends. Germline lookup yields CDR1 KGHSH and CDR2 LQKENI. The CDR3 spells CASSPPGEETQYF. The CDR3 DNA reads TGTGCCAGCAGCCCCCCGGGGGAAGAGACCCAGTACTTC.